Listed here is a single T cell receptor (beta chain). Antigen: not known. Libraries were prepared by immunoSEQ multiplex PCR; TCRdb keeps only in-frame clonotypes and omits some of them. The sample holds millions of clones, around 96% seen once. This sample was taken from a study of shared clonotypes between healthy human individuals. Whole-study results and caveats: Non-shared clonotypes had lower generation probabilities than clonotypes shared by all four sorted-subset donors.

Naive CD8 isolation took CD45RO-negative cells positively selected for CCR7 and excluded terminally differentiated effector memory CD45RA+ cells. Germline lookup yields CDR1 MGHRA and CDR2 YSYEKL. The CDR3 covers 16 residues. V was trimmed by 2 bases and J by 3 bases, leaving 14 bases between them. The TCR sequence derives from a man between 18 and 35 years old in good health. This chain links TRBV4-1 with TRBJ2-4; either TRBD1 or TRBD2 may supply D (5 bases each). Sequencing was performed on naive CD8+ T cells sorted from blood. CDR3 sequence reads: CASSQIGGVGKNIQYF. The CDR3, as DNA: TGCGCCAGCAGCCAAATTGGGGGAGTAGGCAAAAACATTCAGTACTTC.